This T cell receptor beta chain stems from a study of T cell repertoires in cytomegalovirus infection. Details on this clonotype: As yet, its antigen is unknown.

TCRdb re-analysed the reads in MiXCR, keeping a single row per CDR3 protein. The sample has nearly 700,000 distinct CDR3 sequences; about 33% are singletons. CDR3 length: 13 amino acids. CDR1 and CDR2 from the germline V gene are SGHTA and FQGNSA. Trimming left V 5 bases short and J 2 bases short, with 6 bases between. The receptor's source is a human donor in good health (CMV status not recorded). Some clones in this sample may be carry-over from other donors' samples. This specimen consisted of cultured PBMCs, obtained from culture after CMV antigen stimulation. This chain joins TRBV7-2 and TRBJ2-2, with unresolved D. CDR3 bases: TGTGCCAGCAGCGGCAGCAACACCGGGGAGCTGTTTTTT. Protein product: CASSGSNTGELFF.